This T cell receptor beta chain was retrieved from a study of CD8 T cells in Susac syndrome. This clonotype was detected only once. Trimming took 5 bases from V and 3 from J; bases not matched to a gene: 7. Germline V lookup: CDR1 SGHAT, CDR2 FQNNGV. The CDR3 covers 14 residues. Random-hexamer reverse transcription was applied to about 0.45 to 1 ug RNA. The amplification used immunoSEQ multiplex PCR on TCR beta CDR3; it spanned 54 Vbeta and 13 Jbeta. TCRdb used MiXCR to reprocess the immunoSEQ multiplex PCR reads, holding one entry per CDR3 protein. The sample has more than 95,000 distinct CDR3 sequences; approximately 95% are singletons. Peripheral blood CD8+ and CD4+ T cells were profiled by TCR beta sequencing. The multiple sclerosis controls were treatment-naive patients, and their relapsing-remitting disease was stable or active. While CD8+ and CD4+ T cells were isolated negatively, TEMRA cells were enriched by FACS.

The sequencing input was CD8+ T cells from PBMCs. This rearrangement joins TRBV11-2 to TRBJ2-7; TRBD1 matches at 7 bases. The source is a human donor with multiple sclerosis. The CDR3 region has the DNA TGTGCCAGCAGCCCCCCGGGGACAGACTACGAGCAGTACTTC. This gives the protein CASSPPGTDYEQYF.